What follows are 5 T cell receptor beta chains derived from one specimen sequenced in a study of blood T cell repertoires in COVID-19. Libraries were prepared by immunoSEQ multiplex PCR; TCRdb keeps only in-frame clonotypes and omits some of them. The repertoire holds about 140,000 clones, with almost 85% as singletons. What was sequenced was peripheral blood. The receptors stem from a man between 50 and 59 years old with acute or convalescent COVID-19.

V is TRBV10-2 and J is TRBJ1-1, with TRBD1 matching 8 bases. From germline, CDR1 is WSHSY and CDR2 SAAADI. The CDR3 runs to 13 residues. With 3 bases clipped from V and 10 bases from J, the junction kept 7 bases outside the gene matches. CDR3 amino acids: CASSEPGTGGAFF. CDR3 DNA: TGCGCCAGCAGTGAACCCGGGACAGGAGGAGCTTTCTTT.

This clone appeared a few times. The chain is built from TRBV6-4 and TRBJ2-2, with 7 bases lining up with TRBD1. This CDR3 region has 14 residues. CDR1 is MRHNA, CDR2 SNTAGT, per germline. J gave up 3 bases and V 3 bases, and 1 base lay outside the gene matches. The CDR3 sequence: CASSEGTDTGELFF. The CDR3 DNA is TGTGCCAGCAGTGAGGGGACAGACACCGGGGAGCTGTTTTTT.

J is TRBJ1-5 and V is TRBV2, with 10 nucleotides matching TRBD1. V lost 4 bases, J lost 2 bases, and 2 bases stayed unmatched. The CDR3 totals 15 residues. Germline assignment: CDR1 SNHLY and CDR2 FYNNEI. CDR3 bases: TGTGCCAGCAGTGCCGGGACAGGGGGCAATCAGCCCCAGCATTTT. It codes for CASSAGTGGNQPQHF.

This clone has just a few counts. The CDR3 nucleotides are TGTGCCAGCAGCCCTCGGACAGGGGGGTTCACTGAAGCTTTCTTT. It codes for CASSPRTGGFTEAFF. The chain is built from TRBV9 and TRBJ1-1, with 10 bases that match TRBD1. Germline V CDR1 and CDR2: SGDLS, YYNGEE. This CDR3 has 15 residues. V lost 4 bases to trimming and J lost 4 bases; unmatched junction nucleotides: 7.

This chain connects TRBV5-4 to TRBJ2-1; maybe TRBD2 (5 bases). Looked up from germline, CDR1 is SGHNT and CDR2 is YYREEE (reference sequence). With 0 bases removed from V and 12 bases from J, the gap between germline ends came to 10 bases. This CDR3 comprises 12 residues. The CDR3 sequence: CASSLVSEGQFF. CDR3 sequence (DNA): TGTGCCAGCAGCTTGGTCTCAGAGGGGCAGTTCTTC.